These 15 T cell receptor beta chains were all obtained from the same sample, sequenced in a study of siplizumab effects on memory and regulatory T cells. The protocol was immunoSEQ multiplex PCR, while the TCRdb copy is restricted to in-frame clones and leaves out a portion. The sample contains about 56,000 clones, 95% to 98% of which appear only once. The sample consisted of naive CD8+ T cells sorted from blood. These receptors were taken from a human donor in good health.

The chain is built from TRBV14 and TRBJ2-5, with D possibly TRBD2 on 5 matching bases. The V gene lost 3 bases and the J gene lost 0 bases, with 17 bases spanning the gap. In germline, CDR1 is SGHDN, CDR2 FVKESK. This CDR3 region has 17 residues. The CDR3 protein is CASSHGRVARNQETQYF. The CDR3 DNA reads TGTGCCAGCAGCCATGGCCGGGTAGCGCGAAACCAAGAGACCCAGTACTTC. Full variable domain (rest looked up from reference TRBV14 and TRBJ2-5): EAGVTQFPSHSVIEKGQTVTLRCDPISGHDNLYWYRRVMGKEIKFLLHFVKESKQDESGMPNNRFLAERTGGTYSTLKVQPAELEDSGVYFCASSHGRVARNQETQYFGPGTRLLVL.

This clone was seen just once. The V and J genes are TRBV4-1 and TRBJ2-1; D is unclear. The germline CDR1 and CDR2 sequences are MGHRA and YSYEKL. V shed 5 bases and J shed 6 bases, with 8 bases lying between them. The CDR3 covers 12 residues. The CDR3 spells CASSSLVNEQFF. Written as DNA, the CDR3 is TGCGCCAGCAGCTCTCTAGTCAATGAGCAGTTCTTC.

CDR3: CASSPIGAGIPSAQHF. The CDR3 DNA sequence: TGTGCCAGCAGCCCTATCGGTGCAGGGATTCCATCGGCCCAGCATTTT. This rearrangement joins TRBV5-8 to TRBJ1-5; a weak D match, TRBD1 (5 bases). The germline CDR1 and CDR2 sequences are SGHTS and YDEGEE. CDR3 length: 16 residues. V was clipped by 4 bases and J by 11 bases, with 25 bases between them.

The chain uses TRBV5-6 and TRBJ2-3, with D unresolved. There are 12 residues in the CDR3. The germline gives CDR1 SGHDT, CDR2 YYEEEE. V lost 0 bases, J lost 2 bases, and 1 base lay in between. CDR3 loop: CASSLVTDTQYF. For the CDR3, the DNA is TGTGCCAGCAGCTTGGTCACAGATACGCAGTATTTT. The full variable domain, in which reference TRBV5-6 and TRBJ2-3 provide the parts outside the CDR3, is DAGVTQSPTHLIKTRGQQVTLRCSPKSGHDTVSWYQQALGQGPQFIFQYYEEEERQRGNFPDRFSGHQFPNYSSELNVNALLLGDSALYLCASSLVTDTQYFGPGTRLTVL.

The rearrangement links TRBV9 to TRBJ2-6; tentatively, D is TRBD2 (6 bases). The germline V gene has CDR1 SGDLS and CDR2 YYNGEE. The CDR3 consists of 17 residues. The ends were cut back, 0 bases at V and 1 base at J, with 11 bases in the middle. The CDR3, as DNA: TGTGCCAGCAGCGTAGCGGGGGACGAGTCTGGGGCCAACGTCCTGACTTTC. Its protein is CASSVAGDESGANVLTF.

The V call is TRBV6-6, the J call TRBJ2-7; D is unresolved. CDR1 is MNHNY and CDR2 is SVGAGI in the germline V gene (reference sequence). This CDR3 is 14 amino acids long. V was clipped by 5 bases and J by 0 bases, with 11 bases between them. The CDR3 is CASSPSKSSYEQYF. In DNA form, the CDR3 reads TGTGCCAGCAGTCCCTCAAAAAGCTCCTACGAGCAGTACTTC.

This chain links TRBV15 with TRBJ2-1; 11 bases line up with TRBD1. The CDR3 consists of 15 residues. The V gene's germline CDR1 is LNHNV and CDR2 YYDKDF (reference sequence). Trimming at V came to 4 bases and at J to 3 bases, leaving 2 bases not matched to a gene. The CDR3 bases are TGTGCCACCAGCAAGGACAGGGGGCTCTACAATGAGCAGTTCTTC. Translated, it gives CATSKDRGLYNEQFF.

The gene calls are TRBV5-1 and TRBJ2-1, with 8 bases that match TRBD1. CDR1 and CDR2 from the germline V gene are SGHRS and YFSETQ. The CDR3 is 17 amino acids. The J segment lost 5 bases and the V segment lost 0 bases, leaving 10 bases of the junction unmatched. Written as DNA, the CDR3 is TGCGCCAGCAGCTTGGAAGGCCCGGGACAGGAGAACAATGAGCAGTTCTTC. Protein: CASSLEGPGQENNEQFF.

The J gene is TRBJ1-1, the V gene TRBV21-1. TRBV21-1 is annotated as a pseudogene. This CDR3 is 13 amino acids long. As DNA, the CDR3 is TGTGCCAGCAGCGCCCGAAAGTACACTGAAGCTTTCTTT. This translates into CASSARKYTEAFF.

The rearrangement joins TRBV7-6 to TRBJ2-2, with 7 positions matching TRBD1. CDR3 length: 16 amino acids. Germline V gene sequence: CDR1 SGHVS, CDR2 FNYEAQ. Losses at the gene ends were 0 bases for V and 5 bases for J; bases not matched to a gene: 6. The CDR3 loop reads CASSLAGGELTGELFF. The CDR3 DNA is TGTGCCAGCAGCTTAGCAGGGGGCGAATTGACCGGGGAGCTGTTTTTT.

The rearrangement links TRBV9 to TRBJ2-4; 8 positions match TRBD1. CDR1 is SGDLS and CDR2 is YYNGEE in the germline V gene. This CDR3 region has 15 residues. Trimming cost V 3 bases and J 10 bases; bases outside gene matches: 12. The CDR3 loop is CASSAGDRGIEIQYF. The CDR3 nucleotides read TGTGCCAGCAGCGCTGGTGACAGGGGTATAGAAATTCAGTACTTC.

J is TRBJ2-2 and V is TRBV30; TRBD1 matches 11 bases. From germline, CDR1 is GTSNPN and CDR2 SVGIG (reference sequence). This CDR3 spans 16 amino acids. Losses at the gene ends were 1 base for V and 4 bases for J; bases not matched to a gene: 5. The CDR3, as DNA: TGTGCCTGGAGTGAGGGGGACAGGGGGGTCACCGGGGAGCTGTTTTTT. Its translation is CAWSEGDRGVTGELFF.

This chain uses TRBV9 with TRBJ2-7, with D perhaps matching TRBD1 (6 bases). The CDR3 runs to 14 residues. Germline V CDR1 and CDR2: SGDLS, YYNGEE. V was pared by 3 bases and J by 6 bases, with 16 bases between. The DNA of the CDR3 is TGTGCCAGCAGCGAAACCGGGACACCTATCGAGCAGTACTTC. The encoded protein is CASSETGTPIEQYF.

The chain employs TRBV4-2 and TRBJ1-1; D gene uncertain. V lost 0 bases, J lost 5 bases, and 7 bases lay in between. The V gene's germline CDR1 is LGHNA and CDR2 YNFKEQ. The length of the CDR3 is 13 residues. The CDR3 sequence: CASSQDLRTEAFF. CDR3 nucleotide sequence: TGTGCCAGCAGCCAAGATCTACGGACTGAAGCTTTCTTT.

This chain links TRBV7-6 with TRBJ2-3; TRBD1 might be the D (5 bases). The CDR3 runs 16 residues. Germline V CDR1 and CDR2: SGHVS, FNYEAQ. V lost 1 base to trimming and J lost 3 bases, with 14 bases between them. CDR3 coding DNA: TGTGCCAGCAGCTTAGTAGGAAAGGGGATGACAGATACGCAGTATTTT. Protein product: CASSLVGKGMTDTQYF.